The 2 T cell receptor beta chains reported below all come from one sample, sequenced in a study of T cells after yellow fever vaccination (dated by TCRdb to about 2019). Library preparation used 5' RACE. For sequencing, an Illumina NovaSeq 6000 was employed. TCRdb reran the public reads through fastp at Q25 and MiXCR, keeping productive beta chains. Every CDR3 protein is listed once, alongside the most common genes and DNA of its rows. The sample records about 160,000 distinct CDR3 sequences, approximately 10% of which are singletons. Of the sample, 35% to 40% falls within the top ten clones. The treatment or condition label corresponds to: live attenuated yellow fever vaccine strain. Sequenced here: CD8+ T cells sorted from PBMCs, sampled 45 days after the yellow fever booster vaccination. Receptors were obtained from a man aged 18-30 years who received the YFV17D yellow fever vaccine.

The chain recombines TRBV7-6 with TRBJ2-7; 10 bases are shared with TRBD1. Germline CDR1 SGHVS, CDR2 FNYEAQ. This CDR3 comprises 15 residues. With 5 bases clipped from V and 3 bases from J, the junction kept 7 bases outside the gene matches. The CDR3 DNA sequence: TGTGCCAGCAGCGGGTCCCGGGACAGGGGCTACGAGCAGTACTTC. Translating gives CASSGSRDRGYEQYF.

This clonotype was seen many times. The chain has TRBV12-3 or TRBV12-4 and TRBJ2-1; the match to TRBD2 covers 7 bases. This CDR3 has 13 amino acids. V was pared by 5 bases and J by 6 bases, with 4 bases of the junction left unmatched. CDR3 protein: CASSRGGLNEQFF. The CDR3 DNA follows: TGTGCCAGCAGTCGGGGAGGGCTCAATGAGCAGTTCTTC.